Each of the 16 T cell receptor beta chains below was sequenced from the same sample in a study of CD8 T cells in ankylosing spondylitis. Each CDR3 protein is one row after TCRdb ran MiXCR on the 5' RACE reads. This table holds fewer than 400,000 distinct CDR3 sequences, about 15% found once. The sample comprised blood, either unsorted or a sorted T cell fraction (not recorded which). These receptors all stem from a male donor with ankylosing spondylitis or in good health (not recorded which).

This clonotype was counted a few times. In DNA form, the CDR3 reads TGCGCCAGCAGCCAAGGCCTGACGGGAGGACTCCGGGGTGATACGCAGTATTTT. This codes for CASSQGLTGGLRGDTQYF. The rearrangement uses TRBV4-1 and TRBJ2-3; 7 nucleotides line up with TRBD2. The CDR3 sequence is 18 residues long. V trimming: 1 base; J trimming: 6 bases; junction bases outside the gene matches: 16. Germline assignment: CDR1 MGHRA and CDR2 YSYEKL.

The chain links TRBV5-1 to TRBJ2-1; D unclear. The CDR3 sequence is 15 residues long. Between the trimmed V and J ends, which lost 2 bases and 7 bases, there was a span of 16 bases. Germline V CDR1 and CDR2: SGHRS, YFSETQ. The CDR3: CASSFPRAVGNEQFF. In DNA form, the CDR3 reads TGCGCCAGCAGCTTCCCTCGGGCCGTAGGGAATGAGCAGTTCTTC.

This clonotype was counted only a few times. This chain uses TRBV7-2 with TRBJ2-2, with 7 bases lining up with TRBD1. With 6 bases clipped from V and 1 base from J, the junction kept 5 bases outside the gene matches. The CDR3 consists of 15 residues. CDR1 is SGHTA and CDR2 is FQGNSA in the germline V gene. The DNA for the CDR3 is TGTGCCAGCAGTCGACAGGGTTTGAACACCGGGGAGCTGTTTTTT. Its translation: CASSRQGLNTGELFF.

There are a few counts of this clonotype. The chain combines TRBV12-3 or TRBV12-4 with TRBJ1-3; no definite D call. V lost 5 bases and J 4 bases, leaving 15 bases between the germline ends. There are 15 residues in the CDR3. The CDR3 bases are TGTGCCAGCAGTCCTCTCGTCCTGGGAGGAAACACCATATATTTT. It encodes CASSPLVLGGNTIYF.

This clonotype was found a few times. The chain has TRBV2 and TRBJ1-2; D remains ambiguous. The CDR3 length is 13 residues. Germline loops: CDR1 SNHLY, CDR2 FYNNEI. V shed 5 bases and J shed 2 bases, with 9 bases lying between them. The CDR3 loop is CASSRSLNYGYTF. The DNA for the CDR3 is TGTGCCAGCAGTCGGAGTTTAAACTATGGCTACACCTTC.

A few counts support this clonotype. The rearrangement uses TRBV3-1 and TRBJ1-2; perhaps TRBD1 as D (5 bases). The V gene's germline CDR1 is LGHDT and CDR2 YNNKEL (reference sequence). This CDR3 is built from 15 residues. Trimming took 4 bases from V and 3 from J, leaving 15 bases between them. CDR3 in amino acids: CASSPYPGRYYGYTF. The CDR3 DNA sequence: TGTGCCAGCAGCCCCTATCCGGGACGGTACTATGGCTACACCTTC.

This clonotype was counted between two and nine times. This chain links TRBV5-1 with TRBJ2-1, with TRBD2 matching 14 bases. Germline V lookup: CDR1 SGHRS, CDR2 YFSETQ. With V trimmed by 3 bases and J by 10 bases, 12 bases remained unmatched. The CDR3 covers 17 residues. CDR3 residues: CASSSKLTSGRAEEQFF. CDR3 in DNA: TGCGCCAGCAGCTCGAAATTGACTAGCGGGAGGGCCGAAGAGCAGTTCTTC. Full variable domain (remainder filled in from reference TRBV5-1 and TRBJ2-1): KAGVTQTPRYLIKTRGQQVTLSCSPISGHRSVSWYQQTPGQGLQFLFEYFSETQRNKGNFPGRFSGRQFSNSRSEMNVSTLELGDSALYLCASSSKLTSGRAEEQFFGPGTRLTVL.

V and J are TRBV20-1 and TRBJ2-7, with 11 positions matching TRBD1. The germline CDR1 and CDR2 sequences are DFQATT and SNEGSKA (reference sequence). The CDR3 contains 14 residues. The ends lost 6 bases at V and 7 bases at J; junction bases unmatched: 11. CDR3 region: CSALPDRGQGEQYF. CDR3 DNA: TGCAGTGCCCTACCGGACAGGGGGCAAGGGGAGCAGTACTTC.

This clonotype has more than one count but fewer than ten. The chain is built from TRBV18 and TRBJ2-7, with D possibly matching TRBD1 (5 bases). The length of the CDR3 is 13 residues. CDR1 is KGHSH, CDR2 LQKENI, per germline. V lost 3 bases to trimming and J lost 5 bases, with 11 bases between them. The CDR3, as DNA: TGTGCCAGCTCACCGGGGCAGGCAGACGAGCAGTACTTC. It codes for CASSPGQADEQYF.

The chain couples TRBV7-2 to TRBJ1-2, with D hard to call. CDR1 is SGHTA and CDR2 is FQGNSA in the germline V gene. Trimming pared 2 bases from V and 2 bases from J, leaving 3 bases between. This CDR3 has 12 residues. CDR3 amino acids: CASSLKNYGYTF. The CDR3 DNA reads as TGTGCCAGCAGCTTAAAGAACTATGGCTACACCTTC. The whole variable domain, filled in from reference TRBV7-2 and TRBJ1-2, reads GAGVSQSPSNKVTEKGKDVELRCDPISGHTALYWYRQSLGQGLEFLIYFQGNSAPDKSGLPSDRFSAERTGGSVSTLTIQRTQQEDSAVYLCASSLKNYGYTFGSGTRLTVV.

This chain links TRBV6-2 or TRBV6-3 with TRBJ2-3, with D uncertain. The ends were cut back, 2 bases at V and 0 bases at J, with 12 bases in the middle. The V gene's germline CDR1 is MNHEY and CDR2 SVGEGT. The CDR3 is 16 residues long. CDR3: CASSYRPFSSTDTQYF. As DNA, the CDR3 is TGTGCCAGCAGTTACCGGCCCTTCTCTAGCACAGATACGCAGTATTTT.

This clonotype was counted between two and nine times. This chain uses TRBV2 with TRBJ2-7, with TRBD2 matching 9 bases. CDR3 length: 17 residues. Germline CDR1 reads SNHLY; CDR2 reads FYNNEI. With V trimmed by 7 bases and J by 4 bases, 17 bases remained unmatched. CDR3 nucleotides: TGTGCCAGCACCAAAAGGGACTGGACTAGCGTAAGATACGAGCAGTACTTC. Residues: CASTKRDWTSVRYEQYF.

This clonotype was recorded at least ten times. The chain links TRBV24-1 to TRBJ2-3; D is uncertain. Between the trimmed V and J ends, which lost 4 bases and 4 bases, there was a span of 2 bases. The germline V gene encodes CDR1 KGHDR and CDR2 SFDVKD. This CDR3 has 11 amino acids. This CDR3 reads CATSESDTQYF. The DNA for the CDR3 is TGTGCCACCAGTGAGTCAGATACGCAGTATTTT.

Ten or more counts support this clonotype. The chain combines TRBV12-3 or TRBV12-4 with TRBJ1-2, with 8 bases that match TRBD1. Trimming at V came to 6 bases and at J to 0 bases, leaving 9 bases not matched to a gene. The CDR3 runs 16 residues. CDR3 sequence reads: CASSLSGQGANYGYTF. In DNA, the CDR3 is TGTGCCAGCAGCCTCAGCGGACAGGGCGCTAACTATGGCTACACCTTC.

CDR3 residues: CASSIDRGGARNIQYF. CDR3 sequence (DNA): TGTGCCAGTAGTATAGATCGGGGGGGGGCTCGGAACATTCAGTACTTC. This sequence joins TRBV19 and TRBJ2-4; 8 bases line up with TRBD2. Per germline, CDR1 LNHDA and CDR2 SQIVND (reference sequence). The CDR3 extends over 16 amino acids. The J segment lost 7 bases and the V segment lost 0 bases, leaving 8 bases of the junction unmatched.

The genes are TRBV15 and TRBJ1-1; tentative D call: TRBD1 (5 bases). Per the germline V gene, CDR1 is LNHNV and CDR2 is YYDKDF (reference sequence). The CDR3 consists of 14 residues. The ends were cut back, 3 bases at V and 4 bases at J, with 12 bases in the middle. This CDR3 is CATSRDITATEAFF. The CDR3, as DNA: TGTGCCACCAGCAGGGACATCACGGCCACTGAAGCTTTCTTT.